This T cell receptor beta chain was captured by sequencing in a study of T cells in Graves' hyperthyroidism and ophthalmopathy. V was pared by 5 bases and J by 0 bases, with 7 bases of the junction left unmatched. Germline V gives CDR1 SNHLY, CDR2 FYNNEI. The CDR3 is 16 residues long. It was RNA transcripts that yielded the amplified TCR beta CDR3 regions. HTBI primers were the set used in a first-round RT-PCR of the TCR CDR3. TCRdb passed the multiplex PCR reads through MiXCR, listing each CDR3 protein once. This table holds hundreds of thousands of distinct CDR3 sequences, 14% found once. The origin of this receptor is a woman aged 40 to 49 with Graves' hyperthyroidism. V is TRBV2 and J is TRBJ1-1, with TRBD1 identical over 9 bases. Input material: blood. The CDR3 DNA is TGTGCCAGCAGTAGAAGCGGACAGGGGATGAACACTGAAGCTTTCTTT. Translating gives CASSRSGQGMNTEAFF. The whole variable domain, remainder taken from reference TRBV2 and TRBJ1-1, is EPEVTQTPSHQVTQMGQEVILRCVPISNHLYFYWYRQILGQKVEFLVSFYNNEISEKSEIFDDQFSVERPDGSNFTLKIRSTKLEDSAMYFCASSRSGQGMNTEAFFGQGTRLTVV.